A selection of T cell receptor beta chains follows, all from one sample in a study of graft-versus-host responses after intestinal transplantation. Clones were sequenced by immunoSEQ multiplex PCR, and TCRdb holds only the in-frame ones, with some missing. The repertoire holds about 86,000 clones, with over 75% as singletons. The antigens of these receptors remain unknown. This specimen was unstimulated CD8+ T cells sorted from spleen or lymph node cells, taken before intestinal transplant. These receptors originate from a human donor who received an intestinal transplant. The CDR3 runs from the conserved cysteine through the conserved F or W. Fields, in order: D gene, clone size, V gene, J gene, CDR3 DNA, CDR3 protein. D genes are given only for firm matches. Not every row has a clone size; where given, it reads once, few, many or a size class.

D: TRBD1
size: NA
V: TRBV4-1
J: TRBJ2-2
DNA: TGCGCCAGCAGCCAACAGGGGGAGAACACCGGGGAGCTGTTTTTT
CDR3: CASSQQGENTGELFF

D: TRBD2
size: NA
V: TRBV9
J: TRBJ2-5
DNA: TGTGCCAGCAGCGACCCACCGGGACTAGCGGGAGGGGTCCCCCAAGAGACCCAGTACTTC
CDR3: CASSDPPGLAGGVPQETQYF

D: TRBD1
size: NA
V: TRBV4-1
J: TRBJ2-1
DNA: TGCGCCAGCAGCCAAGGCAGGGGGCTTAGAGATGAGCAGTTCTTC
CDR3: CASSQGRGLRDEQFF

D: NA
size: NA
V: TRBV6-5
J: TRBJ2-2
DNA: TGTGCCAGCAGCTTCTCCGTCACCGGGGAGCTGTTTTTT
CDR3: CASSFSVTGELFF

D: NA
size: NA
V: TRBV30
J: TRBJ2-3
DNA: TGTGCCTGGAGTGAATCTATCATAAACACAGATACGCAGTATTTT
CDR3: CAWSESIINTDTQYF

D: TRBD1
size: NA
V: TRBV7-7
J: TRBJ2-1
DNA: TGTGCCAGCAGCTTAGGTGAACAGGGGCCCTACAATGAGCAGTTCTTC
CDR3: CASSLGEQGPYNEQFF

D: NA
size: NA
V: TRBV19
J: TRBJ1-1
DNA: TGTGCCAGTAGTATTGAAGTGTGGGGAGAGACTGAAGCTTTCTTT
CDR3: CASSIEVWGETEAFF

D: NA
size: NA
V: TRBV27
J: TRBJ1-1
DNA: TGTGCCAGCAGTTTACGGGGATACGGTGAAGCTTTCTTT
CDR3: CASSLRGYGEAFF

D: NA
size: NA
V: TRBV27
J: TRBJ2-3
DNA: TGTGCCAGCAGTTCCGAGACTAGTACAGATACGCAGTATTTT
CDR3: CASSSETSTDTQYF

D: TRBD1
size: NA
V: TRBV19
J: TRBJ2-7
DNA: TGTGCCAGTAGTCCCGGGACAGGGGGCAACGAGCAGTACTTC
CDR3: CASSPGTGGNEQYF

D: TRBD2
size: NA
V: TRBV6-1
J: TRBJ2-2
DNA: TGTGCCAGGGGGGGAGGGACCGGGGAGCTGTTTTTT
CDR3: CARGGGTGELFF

D: NA
size: NA
V: TRBV10-2
J: TRBJ2-7
DNA: TGCGCCAGCAGTGAGAGCGGGCTGACCTACGAGCAGTACTTC
CDR3: CASSESGLTYEQYF

D: NA
size: NA
V: TRBV7-9
J: TRBJ2-1
DNA: TGTGCCAGCAGTCCGGGACACGGATTTGAGCAGTTCTTC
CDR3: CASSPGHGFEQFF

D: TRBD1
size: NA
V: TRBV11-2
J: TRBJ2-7
DNA: TGTGCCAGCAGGAGCCCGGGACAGGGGTTCGAGCAGTACTTC
CDR3: CASRSPGQGFEQYF

D: NA
size: NA
V: TRBV7-9
J: TRBJ1-1
DNA: TGTGCCAGCAGCTTGACAGGAGGTATGAACACTGAAGCTTTCTTT
CDR3: CASSLTGGMNTEAFF

D: NA
size: NA
V: TRBV19
J: TRBJ2-1
DNA: TGTGCCAGTAGTCCCCGGGGGAATCGGGATGAGCAGTTCTTC
CDR3: CASSPRGNRDEQFF

D: NA
size: NA
V: TRBV5-8
J: TRBJ1-1
DNA: TGTGCCAGCAGCTTAACAGGGAACACTGAAGCTTTCTTT
CDR3: CASSLTGNTEAFF

D: NA
size: NA
V: TRBV9
J: TRBJ2-7
DNA: TGTGCCAGCAGCGCCTCAGCGGGTTCCTCCTACGAGCAGTACTTC
CDR3: CASSASAGSSYEQYF

D: NA
size: few
V: TRBV6-5
J: TRBJ1-4
DNA: TGTGCCAGCAGTCCCGCGGAGGGTGAAAAACTGTTTTTT
CDR3: CASSPAEGEKLFF

D: TRBD1
size: NA
V: TRBV7-9
J: TRBJ2-3
DNA: TGTGCCAGCAGCTTACGACAGGGGGTCACAGATACGCAGTATTTT
CDR3: CASSLRQGVTDTQYF

D: NA
size: NA
V: TRBV7-9
J: TRBJ2-1
DNA: TGTGCCAGCACCGAGGGCGGATACAATGAGCAGTTCTTC
CDR3: CASTEGGYNEQFF

D: NA
size: NA
V: TRBV30
J: TRBJ2-3
DNA: TGTGCCTGGCAGACTGGCATAGGCACAGATACGCAGTATTTT
CDR3: CAWQTGIGTDTQYF

D: TRBD2
size: NA
V: TRBV7-8
J: TRBJ2-3
DNA: TGTGCCAGCAGCTTCCCCCTAGCGGGGACCACAGATACGCAGTATTTT
CDR3: CASSFPLAGTTDTQYF

D: TRBD1
size: NA
V: TRBV5-1
J: TRBJ1-2
DNA: TGCGCCAGCAGCTCCAACAGGGGCGCTATCTATGGCTACACCTTC
CDR3: CASSSNRGAIYGYTF

D: TRBD1
size: NA
V: TRBV2
J: TRBJ1-5
DNA: TGTGCCAGCAGTGAAACCGGGACAGGGGGTAAGAGCAATCAGCCCCAGCATTTT
CDR3: CASSETGTGGKSNQPQHF

D: TRBD2
size: NA
V: TRBV19
J: TRBJ2-1
DNA: TGTGCCAGTAGTATAGTACCCAGCGGGAGGTACAATGAGCAGTTCTTC
CDR3: CASSIVPSGRYNEQFF

D: TRBD2
size: NA
V: TRBV28
J: TRBJ2-7
DNA: TGCGCCAGCAGTCCACCGGGGACTAGCGGGACCTACGAGCAGTACTTC
CDR3: CASSPPGTSGTYEQYF

D: NA
size: NA
V: TRBV4-1
J: TRBJ2-7
DNA: TGCGCCAGCAGCCAGGCCTCCGGCGGGGTCAGCTCCTACGAGCAGTACTTC
CDR3: CASSQASGGVSSYEQYF

D: TRBD1
size: NA
V: TRBV4-1
J: TRBJ1-2
DNA: TGCGCCAGCAGCCCCAGGACAGGAGCCTATGGCTACACCTTC
CDR3: CASSPRTGAYGYTF

D: TRBD2
size: NA
V: TRBV4-1
J: TRBJ2-1
DNA: TGCGCCAGCAGCCAAGTAGGTGGAAGGGGACTAGCGGACAATGAGCAGTTCTTC
CDR3: CASSQVGGRGLADNEQFF

D: TRBD1
size: NA
V: TRBV28
J: TRBJ2-7
DNA: TGTGCCAGCAGTTTTTTCGGACAGGGGTACGAGCAGTACTTC
CDR3: CASSFFGQGYEQYF

D: NA
size: NA
V: TRBV2
J: TRBJ1-1
DNA: TGTGCCAGCAGTGAGCGGAGCGGGAACACTGAAGCTTTCTTT
CDR3: CASSERSGNTEAFF

D: TRBD2
size: NA
V: TRBV4-1
J: TRBJ2-1
DNA: TGCGCCAGCATCCCCGCCCAGCGGGGATACAATGAGCAGTTCTTC
CDR3: CASIPAQRGYNEQFF

D: NA
size: NA
V: TRBV5-4
J: TRBJ2-4
DNA: TGTGCCAGCGCCCGGGACAAGACAAACATTCAGTACTTC
CDR3: CASARDKTNIQYF

D: NA
size: NA
V: TRBV7-6
J: TRBJ1-2
DNA: TGTGCCAGCAGCTTAGTCCACAAGGCGGGGGGGGGAGGCTACACCTTC
CDR3: CASSLVHKAGGGGYTF

D: NA
size: NA
V: TRBV6-5
J: TRBJ2-7
DNA: TGTGCCAGGGGGGTGAACAGGGTTGTCATATACGAGCAGTACTTC
CDR3: CARGVNRVVIYEQYF